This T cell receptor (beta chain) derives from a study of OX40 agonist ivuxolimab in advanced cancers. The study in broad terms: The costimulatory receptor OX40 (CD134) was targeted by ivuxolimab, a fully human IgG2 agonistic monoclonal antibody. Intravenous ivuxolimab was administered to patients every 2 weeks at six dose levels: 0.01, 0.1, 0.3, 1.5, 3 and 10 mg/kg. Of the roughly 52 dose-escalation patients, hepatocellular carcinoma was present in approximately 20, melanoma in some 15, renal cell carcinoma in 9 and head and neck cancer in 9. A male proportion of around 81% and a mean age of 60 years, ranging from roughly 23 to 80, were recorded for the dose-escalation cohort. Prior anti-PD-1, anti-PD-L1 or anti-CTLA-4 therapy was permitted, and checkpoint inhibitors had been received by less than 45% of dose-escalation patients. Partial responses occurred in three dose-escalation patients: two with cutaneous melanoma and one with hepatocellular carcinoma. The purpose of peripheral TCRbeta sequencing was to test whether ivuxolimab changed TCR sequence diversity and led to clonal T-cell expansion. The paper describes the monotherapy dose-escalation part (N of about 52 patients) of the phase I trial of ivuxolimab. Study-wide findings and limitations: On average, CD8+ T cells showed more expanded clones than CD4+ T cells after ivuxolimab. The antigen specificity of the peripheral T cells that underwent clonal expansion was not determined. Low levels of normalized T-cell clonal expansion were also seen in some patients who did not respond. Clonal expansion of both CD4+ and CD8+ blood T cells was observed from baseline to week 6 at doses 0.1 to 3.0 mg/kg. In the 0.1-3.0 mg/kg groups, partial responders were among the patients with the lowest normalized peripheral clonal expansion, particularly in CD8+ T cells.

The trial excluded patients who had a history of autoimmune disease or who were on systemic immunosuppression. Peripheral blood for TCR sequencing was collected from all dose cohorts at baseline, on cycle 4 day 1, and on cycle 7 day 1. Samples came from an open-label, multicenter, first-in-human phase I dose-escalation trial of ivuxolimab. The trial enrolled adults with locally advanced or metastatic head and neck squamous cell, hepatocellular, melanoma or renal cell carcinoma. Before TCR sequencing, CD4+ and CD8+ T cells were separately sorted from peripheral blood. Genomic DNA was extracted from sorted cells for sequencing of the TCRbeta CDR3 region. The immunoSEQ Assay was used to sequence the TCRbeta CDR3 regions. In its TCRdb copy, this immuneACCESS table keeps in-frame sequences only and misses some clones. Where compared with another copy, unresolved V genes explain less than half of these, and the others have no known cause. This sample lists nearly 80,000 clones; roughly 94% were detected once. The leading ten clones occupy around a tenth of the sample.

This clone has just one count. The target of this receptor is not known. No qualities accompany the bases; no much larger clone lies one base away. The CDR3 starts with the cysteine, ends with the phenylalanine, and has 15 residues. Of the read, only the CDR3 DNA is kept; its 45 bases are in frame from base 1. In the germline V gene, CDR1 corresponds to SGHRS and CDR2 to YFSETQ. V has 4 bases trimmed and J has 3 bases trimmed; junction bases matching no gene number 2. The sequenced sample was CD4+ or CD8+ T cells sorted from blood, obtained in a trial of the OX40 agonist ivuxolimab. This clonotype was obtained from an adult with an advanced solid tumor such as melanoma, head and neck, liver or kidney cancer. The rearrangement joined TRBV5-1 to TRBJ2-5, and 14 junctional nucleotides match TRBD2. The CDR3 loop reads CASSGGLAGEETQYF. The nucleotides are TGCGCCAGCAGCGGGGGACTAGCGGGGGAAGAGACCCAGTACTTC.